This TCR beta chain was recovered during a study of molecular identifiers for immune sequencing clone quantification. TCRdb re-derived calls from the PCR reads in MiXCR, one entry per CDR3 protein. Among roughly 630,000 distinct CDR3 sequences listed, 25% were seen once. Between 20,000 and 1,000,000 sorted cells, with 10%, 30% or 50% RNA, yielded naive CD8 libraries. Sequenced: naive CD8+ T cells from blood, with Jurkat cell RNA spiked in. Subset here: FACS-sorted CD8+CD4-CCR7+CD45RA+ naive T cells. The receptor comes from a human donor in good health. Some libraries in this study had Jurkat cell RNA spiked in.

The CDR3 protein is CAWEDRGNEQYF. The CDR3 bases are TGTGCCTGGGAGGACAGGGGTAACGAGCAGTACTTC. The V and J genes are TRBV30 and TRBJ2-7, with TRBD1 matching 9 bases. Per the germline V gene, CDR1 is GTSNPN and CDR2 is SVGIG (reference sequence). Trimming took 5 bases from V and 5 from J; bases not matched to a gene: 4. The CDR3 runs to 12 residues.